Detailed here is one TCR beta chain. The data are from a study of shared clonotypes between healthy human individuals. The CDR3 is made up of 15 amino acids. V was shortened by 6 bases and J by 0 bases, with 13 bases between the two germline ends. Germline V gene data show CDR1 as LNHDA and CDR2 as SQIVND (reference sequence). Method: immunoSEQ multiplex PCR; TCRdb's copy keeps in-frame clones and lacks some. The sample has millions of clones, approximately 90% seen once. The sequence was collected from a man younger than 35 in good health. The sequenced sample was naive CD4+ T cells sorted from blood. Subset indicated: CD45RA+ positively selected. V is TRBV19 and J is TRBJ2-3, with D perhaps TRBD2 (5 bases). CDR3 coding DNA: TGTGCCAGTAGCCCAACCTGGGAGAGCACAGATACGCAGTATTTT. Translated: CASSPTWESTDTQYF.